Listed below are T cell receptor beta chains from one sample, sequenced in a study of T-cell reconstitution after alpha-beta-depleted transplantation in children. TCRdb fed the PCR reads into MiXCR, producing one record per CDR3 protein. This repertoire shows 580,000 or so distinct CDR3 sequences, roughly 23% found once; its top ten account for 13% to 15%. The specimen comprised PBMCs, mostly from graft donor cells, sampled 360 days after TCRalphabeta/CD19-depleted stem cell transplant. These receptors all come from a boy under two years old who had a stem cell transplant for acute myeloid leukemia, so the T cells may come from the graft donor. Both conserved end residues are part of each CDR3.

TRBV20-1	CSAGRRQGSYEQYF
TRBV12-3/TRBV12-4	CASSLGLAKSSYEQYF
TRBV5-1	CASSVITGTGIYNEQFF
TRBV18	CASSPIASGHTDTQYF
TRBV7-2	CASSSGGTSSDTQYF
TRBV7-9	CASSRPGGVTDTQYF
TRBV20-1	CSARARDREWDTQYF
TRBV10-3	CAISVWTRGFVYEQYF
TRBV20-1	CSASRGREETQYF
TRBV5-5	CASSFGPGQVNEKLFF
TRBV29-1	CSVEEDGSTYEQYF